The sequence of this TCR beta chain was determined in a study of T cells in Graves' hyperthyroidism and ophthalmopathy. Overall study context: At the time of initial diagnosis and before any treatment, peripheral blood was collected. Study conclusions and caveats: Blood held most thyroid clonotypes expanded above 0.001 frequency.

Amplification of TCR beta CDR3 regions was performed using RNA transcripts as template. Initially, a first-round RT-PCR of the TCR CDR3 employed the HTBI primer set. TCRdb redid the calling of the multiplex PCR reads with MiXCR, one entry per CDR3 protein. This sample has about half a million distinct CDR3 sequences, with 15% to 20% found just once. Germline trimming cut 3 bases from V and 0 bases from J; bases unmatched to any gene: 19. Looked up from germline, CDR1 is DFQATT and CDR2 is SNEGSKA (reference sequence). The CDR3 length is 21 residues. This clonotype appeared many times. Its specificity is unknown. Each person with ophthalmopathy scored at least 3 on the Clinical Activity Score, reached NOSPECS grade 4 or higher, and had been ill under 3 months. Isolation of PBMCs was performed on around 10 ml fresh peripheral blood.

The sequence was obtained from a woman aged 25 to 39 with Graves' ophthalmopathy. Source material: blood. The chain uses TRBV20-1 and TRBJ2-3, with TRBD2 identical over 12 bases. CDR3 DNA sequence: TGCAGTGCTAGTGATCGCGCCGGTCTAGCGGGAGGGCCGTCCAGCACAGATACGCAGTATTTT. Translation: CSASDRAGLAGGPSSTDTQYF.